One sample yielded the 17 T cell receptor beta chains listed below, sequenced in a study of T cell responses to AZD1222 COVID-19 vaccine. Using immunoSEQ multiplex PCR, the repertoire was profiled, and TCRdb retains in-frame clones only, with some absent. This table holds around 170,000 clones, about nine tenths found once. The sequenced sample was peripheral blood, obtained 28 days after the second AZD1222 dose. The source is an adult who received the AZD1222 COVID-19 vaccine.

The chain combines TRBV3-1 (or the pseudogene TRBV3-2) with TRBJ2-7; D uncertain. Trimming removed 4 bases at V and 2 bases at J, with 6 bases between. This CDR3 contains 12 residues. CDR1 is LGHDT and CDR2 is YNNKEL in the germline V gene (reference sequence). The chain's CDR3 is CASSLNPYEQYF. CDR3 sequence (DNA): TGTGCCAGCAGCCTGAATCCCTACGAGCAGTACTTC.

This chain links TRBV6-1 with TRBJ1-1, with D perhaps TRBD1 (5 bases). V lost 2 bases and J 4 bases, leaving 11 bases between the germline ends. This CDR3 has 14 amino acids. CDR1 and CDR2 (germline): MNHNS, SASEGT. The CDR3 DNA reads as TGTGCCAGCAGTGAACGACAGCCCCTCACTGAAGCTTTCTTT. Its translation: CASSERQPLTEAFF.

For the CDR3, the DNA is TGTGCCACCAGTGAGTACAGCTCCTACAATGAGCAGTTCTTC. Its translation: CATSEYSSYNEQFF. V usage is TRBV24-1 and J usage is TRBJ2-1; no reliable D call. The CDR3 extends over 14 amino acids. In germline, CDR1 is KGHDR, CDR2 SFDVKD. V gave up 4 bases and J gave up 0 bases, with 6 bases separating them.

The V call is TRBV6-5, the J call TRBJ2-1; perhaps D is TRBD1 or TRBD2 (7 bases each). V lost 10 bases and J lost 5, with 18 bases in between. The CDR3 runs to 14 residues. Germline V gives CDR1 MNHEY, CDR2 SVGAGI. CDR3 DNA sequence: TGTGCCACCGGGGGGACAGTGCCCCACAATGAGCAGTTCTTC. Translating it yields CATGGTVPHNEQFF.

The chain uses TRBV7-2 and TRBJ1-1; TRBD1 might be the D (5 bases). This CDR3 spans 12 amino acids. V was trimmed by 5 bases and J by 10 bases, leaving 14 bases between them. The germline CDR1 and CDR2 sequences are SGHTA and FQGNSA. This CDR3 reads CASSLRGRGAFF. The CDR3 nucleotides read TGTGCCAGCAGCCTGAGGGGCCGAGGAGCTTTCTTT.

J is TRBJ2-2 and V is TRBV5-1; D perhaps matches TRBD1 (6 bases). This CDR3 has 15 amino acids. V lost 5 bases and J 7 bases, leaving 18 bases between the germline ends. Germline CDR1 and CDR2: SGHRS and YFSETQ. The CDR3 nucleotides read TGCGCCAGCAGAAATAAAGAGGGGGATGGCGGGGAGCTGTTTTTT. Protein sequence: CASRNKEGDGGELFF.

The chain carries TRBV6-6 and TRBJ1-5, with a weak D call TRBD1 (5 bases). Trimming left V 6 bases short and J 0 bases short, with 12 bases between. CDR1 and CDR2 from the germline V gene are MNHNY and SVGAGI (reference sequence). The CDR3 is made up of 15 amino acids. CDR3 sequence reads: CASRISGDSNQPQHF. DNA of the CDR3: TGTGCCAGCAGAATATCGGGGGATAGCAATCAGCCCCAGCATTTT.

CDR3 bases: TGTGCCAGCAGCCCCGGGGTTAGAGCGGGAGGGAACACCGGGGAGCTGTTTTTT. It codes for CASSPGVRAGGNTGELFF. This rearrangement joins TRBV5-4 to TRBJ2-2; TRBD2 matches 9 bases. The germline V gene encodes CDR1 SGHNT and CDR2 YYREEE (reference sequence). V was clipped by 4 bases and J by 1 base; unmatched bases: 11. The CDR3 is made up of 18 amino acids. Full variable domain (missing parts from reference TRBV5-4 and TRBJ2-2): ETGVTQSPTHLIKTRGQQVTLRCSSQSGHNTVSWYQQALGQGPQFIFQYYREEENGRGNFPPRFSGLQFPNYSSELNVNALELDDSALYLCASSPGVRAGGNTGELFFGEGSRLTVL.

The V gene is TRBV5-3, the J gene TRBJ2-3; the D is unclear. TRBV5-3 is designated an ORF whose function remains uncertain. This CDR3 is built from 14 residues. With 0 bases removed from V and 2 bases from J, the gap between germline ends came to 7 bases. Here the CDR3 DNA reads TGTGCCAGAAGCTTGGGGAAGTACACAGATACGCAGTATTTT. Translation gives CARSLGKYTDTQYF.

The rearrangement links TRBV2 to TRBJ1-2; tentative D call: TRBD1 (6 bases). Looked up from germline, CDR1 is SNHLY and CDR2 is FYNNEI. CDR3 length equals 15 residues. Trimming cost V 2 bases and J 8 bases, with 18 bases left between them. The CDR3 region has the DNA TGTGCCAGCAGTGAAAGGTCCACAGGGATATGGGGCTACACCTTC. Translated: CASSERSTGIWGYTF.

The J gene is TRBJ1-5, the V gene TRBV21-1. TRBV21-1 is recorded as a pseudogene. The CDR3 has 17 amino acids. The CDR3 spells CASSARPPLNSNQPQHF. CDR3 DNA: TGTGCCAGCAGCGCAAGACCCCCGTTGAATAGCAATCAGCCCCAGCATTTT.

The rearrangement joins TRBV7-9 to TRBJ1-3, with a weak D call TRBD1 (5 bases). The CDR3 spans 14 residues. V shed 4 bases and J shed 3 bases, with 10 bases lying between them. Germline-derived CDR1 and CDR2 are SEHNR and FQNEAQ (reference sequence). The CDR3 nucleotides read TGTGCCAGCAGCTCCCCAGGGTATGGAAACACCATATATTTT. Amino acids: CASSSPGYGNTIYF. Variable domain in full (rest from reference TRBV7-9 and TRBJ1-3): DTGVSQNPRHKITKRGQNVTFRCDPISEHNRLYWYRQTLGQGPEFLTYFQNEAQLEKSRLLSDRFSAERPKGSFSTLEIQRTEQGDSAMYLCASSSPGYGNTIYFGEGSWLTVV.

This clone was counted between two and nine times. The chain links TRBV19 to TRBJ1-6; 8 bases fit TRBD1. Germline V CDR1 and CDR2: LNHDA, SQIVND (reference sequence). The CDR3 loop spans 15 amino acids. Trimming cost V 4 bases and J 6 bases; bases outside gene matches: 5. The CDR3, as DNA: TGTGCCAGTAGTACTCAGGACAGGGCTAATTCACCCCTCCACTTT. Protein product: CASSTQDRANSPLHF.

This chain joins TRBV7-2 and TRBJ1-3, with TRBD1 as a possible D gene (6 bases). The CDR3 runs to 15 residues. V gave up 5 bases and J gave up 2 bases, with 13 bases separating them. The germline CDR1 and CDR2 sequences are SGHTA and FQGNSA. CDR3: CASSRASGAGNTIYF. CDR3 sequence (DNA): TGTGCCAGCAGCAGAGCCTCAGGGGCTGGAAACACCATATATTTT.

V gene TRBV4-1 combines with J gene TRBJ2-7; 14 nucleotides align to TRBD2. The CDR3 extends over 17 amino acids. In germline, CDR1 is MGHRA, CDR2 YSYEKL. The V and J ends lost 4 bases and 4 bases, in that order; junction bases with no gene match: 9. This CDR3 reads CASSRGTSGRSLYEQYF. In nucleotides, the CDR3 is TGCGCCAGCAGCCGAGGGACTAGCGGGAGAAGTTTATACGAGCAGTACTTC.

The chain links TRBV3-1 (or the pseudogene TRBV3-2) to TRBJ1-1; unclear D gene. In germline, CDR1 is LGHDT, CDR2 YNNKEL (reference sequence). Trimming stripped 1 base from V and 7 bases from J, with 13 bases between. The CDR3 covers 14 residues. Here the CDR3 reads CASSQGQRILEAFF. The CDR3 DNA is TGTGCCAGCAGCCAAGGGCAACGGATCCTTGAAGCTTTCTTT.

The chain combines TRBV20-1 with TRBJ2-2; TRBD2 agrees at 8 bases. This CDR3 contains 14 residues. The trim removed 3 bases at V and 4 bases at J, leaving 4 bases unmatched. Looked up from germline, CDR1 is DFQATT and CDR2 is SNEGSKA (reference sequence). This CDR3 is CSASSGGATGELFF. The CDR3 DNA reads TGCAGTGCTAGTTCCGGGGGGGCCACCGGGGAGCTGTTTTTT.